This TCR beta chain was identified during a study of T cell repertoires in cytomegalovirus infection. In this sample, this clonotype turned up many times. Its antigen is not known. TCRdb processed the reads anew with MiXCR; each CDR3 protein has one entry. The data hold about 890,000 distinct CDR3 sequences, with approximately 31% observed a single time. The V end was cut by 3 bases, the J end by 8 bases, with 14 bases between. CDR3 length equals 14 residues. Germline loops: CDR1 SGHTA, CDR2 FQGNSA. The gene calls are TRBV7-2 and TRBJ2-1; a weak D match, TRBD2 (7 bases). The receptor was derived from a human donor in good health (CMV status not recorded). Some clones in this sample may be carry-over from other donors' samples. The sequencing used cultured CD8+ T cells from PBMCs, collected from culture after CMV antigen stimulation. Here the CDR3 reads CASSFGRGAHEQFF. DNA of the CDR3: TGTGCCAGCAGCTTTGGTCGGGGGGCCCATGAGCAGTTCTTC.